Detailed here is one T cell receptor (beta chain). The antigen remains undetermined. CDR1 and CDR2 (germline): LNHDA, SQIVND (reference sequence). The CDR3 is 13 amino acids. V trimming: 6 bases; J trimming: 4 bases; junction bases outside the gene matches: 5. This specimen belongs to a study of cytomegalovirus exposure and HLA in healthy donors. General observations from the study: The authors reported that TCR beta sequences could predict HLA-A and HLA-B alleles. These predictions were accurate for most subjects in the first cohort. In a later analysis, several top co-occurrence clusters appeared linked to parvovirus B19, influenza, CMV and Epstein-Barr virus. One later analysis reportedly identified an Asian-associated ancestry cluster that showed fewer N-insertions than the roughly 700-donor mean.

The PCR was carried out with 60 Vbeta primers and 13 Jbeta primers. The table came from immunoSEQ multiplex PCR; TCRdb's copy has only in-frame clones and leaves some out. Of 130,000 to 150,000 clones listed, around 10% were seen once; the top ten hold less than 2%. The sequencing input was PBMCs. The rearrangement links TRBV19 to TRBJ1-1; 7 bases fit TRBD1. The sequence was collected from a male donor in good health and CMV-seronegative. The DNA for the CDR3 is TGTGCCAGTAGGCCCAGGGGGTCCACTGAAGCTTTCTTT. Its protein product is CASRPRGSTEAFF. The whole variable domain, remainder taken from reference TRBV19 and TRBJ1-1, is DGGITQSPKYLFRKEGQNVTLSCEQNLNHDAMYWYRQDPGQGLRLIYYSQIVNDFQKGDIAEGYSVSREKKESFPLTVTSAQKNPTAFYLCASRPRGSTEAFFGQGTRLTVV.